This TCR beta chain was retrieved from a study of OX40 agonist ivuxolimab in advanced cancers. About the study as a whole: Ivuxolimab, which targeted the costimulatory receptor OX40 (CD134), was an agonistic, fully human IgG2 monoclonal antibody. Intravenous ivuxolimab was administered to patients every 2 weeks at six dose levels: 0.01, 0.1, 0.3, 1.5, 3 and 10 mg/kg. Of the 50 to 55 patients in dose escalation, some 20 had hepatocellular carcinoma, roughly 15 had melanoma, 9 had renal cell carcinoma and 9 had head and neck cancer. The dose-escalation cohort was around 83% male with a mean age of approximately 59 years, ranging from roughly 23 to 90. Patients were allowed to have had prior anti-PD-1, anti-PD-L1 or anti-CTLA-4 therapy, and less than 45% of the dose-escalation patients had previously received checkpoint inhibitors. Partial responses occurred in three dose-escalation patients, of whom one had hepatocellular carcinoma and two had cutaneous melanoma. The purpose of peripheral TCRbeta sequencing was to test whether ivuxolimab changed TCR sequence diversity and led to clonal T-cell expansion. The paper describes the monotherapy dose-escalation part (N of about 52 patients) of the phase I trial of ivuxolimab.

Reading from cysteine to phenylalanine, the CDR3 counts 13 amino acids. The only DNA kept is the CDR3, 39 bases in frame from the first base. CDR1 and CDR2, looked up from the germline V gene (reference sequence), are MNHNY and SVGAGI. At the junction V is shortened by 1 base and J by 5 bases, with 7 bases in between. Points the paper makes about the study in general: After ivuxolimab, CD8+ T cells had more expanded clones than CD4+ T cells on average. Low levels of normalized T-cell clonal expansion were also seen in some patients who did not respond. In the 0.1-3.0 mg/kg groups, partial responders had among the lowest normalized peripheral clonal expansion, particularly in CD8+ T cells. The antigen specificity of the clonally expanded peripheral T cells was not determined. Clonal expansion of both CD4+ and CD8+ blood T cells was observed from baseline to week 6 at doses 0.1 to 3.0 mg/kg.

To sequence the TCRbeta CDR3 region, genomic DNA was isolated from the sorted cells. TCRbeta CDR3 regions were sequenced using the immunoSEQ Assay. What TCRdb holds here is the immuneACCESS table cut down to in-frame rearrangements. Part of the clones is not present; checked against another copy, under half of the missing clones reflect an unresolved V gene, and the others are unexplained. This sample has 77,000 or so clones in its table, and 80% to 95% of those were observed once. The leading ten clones occupy nearly 0.55% of the sample. A note on this clone: The antigen this receptor binds is unknown. The sample holds no much larger clone one base away, and base qualities are not on file.

Patients with autoimmune disease history or receiving systemic immunosuppression were excluded from the trial. Peripheral blood for TCR sequencing was drawn from every dose cohort at baseline, at cycle 4 day 1 and at cycle 7 day 1. Samples came from an open-label, multicenter, first-in-human phase I dose-escalation trial of ivuxolimab. Adults with locally advanced or metastatic melanoma, renal cell, hepatocellular, or head and neck squamous cell carcinoma were enrolled in the trial. Before TCR sequencing, CD4+ and CD8+ T cells were separately sorted from peripheral blood. The material sequenced was CD4+ or CD8+ T cells sorted from blood, taken in a trial of the OX40 agonist ivuxolimab. The chain couples TRBV6-6 to TRBJ2-3; there is no confident call for the D gene. The TCR sequence derives from an adult with an advanced solid tumor such as melanoma, head and neck, liver or kidney cancer. The CDR3 protein sequence reads: CASSYFPGDTQYF. The DNA reads as follows: TGTGCCAGCAGTTACTTCCCCGGAGATACGCAGTATTTT.